This entry lists 5 T cell receptor beta chains sequenced from one sample in a study of cytomegalovirus exposure and HLA in healthy donors. PCR amplification relied on 60 Vbeta primers (plus 13 Jbeta primers). Measured with immunoSEQ multiplex PCR; TCRdb has only the in-frame clones, and not every one. The sample holds fewer than 110,000 clones, 70% to 80% seen once. The sample was PBMCs. The receptors derive from a man aged 18 to 29 in good health and CMV-seronegative.

V is TRBV28 and J is TRBJ1-5, with 8 bases fitting TRBD1. CDR1 and CDR2 (germline): MDHEN, SYDVKM. Unmatched junction bases numbered 11, after V lost 5 bases and J lost 5 bases. The CDR3 is 16 residues long. The CDR3 sequence is CASSQRMDRDDQPQHF. CDR3 nucleotide sequence: TGTGCCAGCAGTCAACGGATGGACAGGGATGATCAGCCCCAGCATTTT.

The V and J genes are TRBV6-6 and TRBJ1-5; 9 bases line up with TRBD1. Per germline, CDR1 MNHNY and CDR2 SVGAGI (reference sequence). V shed 5 bases, J shed 2 bases, and the junction held 4 bases outside the gene matches. The CDR3 sequence is 15 residues long. The CDR3 DNA sequence: TGTGCCAGCAGTGCCCGGACAGGGGGCAATCAGCCCCAGCATTTT. It specifies CASSARTGGNQPQHF.

The chain recombines TRBV7-3 with TRBJ1-1; 11 nucleotides align to TRBD1. Germline-derived CDR1 and CDR2 are SGHTA and FQGTGA. CDR3 size: 20 residues. Trimming removed 2 bases from V and 4 bases from J; junction bases left unmatched: 18. CDR3 amino acids: CASSLLPPQDRGLISTEAFF. CDR3 DNA: TGTGCCAGCAGCTTACTCCCCCCCCAGGACAGGGGGCTTATTAGCACTGAAGCTTTCTTT.

The V call is TRBV28, the J call TRBJ1-6, with a possible D match to TRBD1 (6 bases). V lost 3 bases and J 6 bases, leaving 18 bases between the germline ends. The CDR3 is 17 residues long. Germline V gene data show CDR1 as MDHEN and CDR2 as SYDVKM. The CDR3 nucleotides read TGTGCCAGCAGTTTGGGGGGGTCAGGGGCTTTTAATTCACCCCTCCACTTT. Its translation: CASSLGGSGAFNSPLHF.

The chain has TRBV6-5 and TRBJ1-1; D perhaps matches TRBD1 (5 bases). V shed 6 bases and J shed 1 base, with 9 bases lying between them. The CDR3 consists of 13 residues. From germline, CDR1 is MNHEY and CDR2 SVGAGI. The CDR3, as DNA: TGTGCCAGCAGCCCTGGACAGAACACTGAAGCTTTCTTT. It yields the protein CASSPGQNTEAFF.